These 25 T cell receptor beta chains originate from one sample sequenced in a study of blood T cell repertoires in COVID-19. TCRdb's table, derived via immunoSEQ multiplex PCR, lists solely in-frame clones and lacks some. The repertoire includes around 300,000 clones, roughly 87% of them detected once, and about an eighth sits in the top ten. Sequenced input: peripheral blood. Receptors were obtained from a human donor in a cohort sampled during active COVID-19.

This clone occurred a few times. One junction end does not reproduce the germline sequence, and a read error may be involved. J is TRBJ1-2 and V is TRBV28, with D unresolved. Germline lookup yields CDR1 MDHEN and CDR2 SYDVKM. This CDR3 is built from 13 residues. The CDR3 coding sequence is TGTGCCAGCAGTTTCATAACAGAACTCCCCCTCAACTTC. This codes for CASSFITELPLNF.

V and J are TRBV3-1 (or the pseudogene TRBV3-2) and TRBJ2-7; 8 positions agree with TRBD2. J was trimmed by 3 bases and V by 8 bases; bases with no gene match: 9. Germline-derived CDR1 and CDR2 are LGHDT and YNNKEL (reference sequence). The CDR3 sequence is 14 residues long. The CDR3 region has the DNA TGTGCCAGCGGTTCCGGGGGGGGAGGCTACGAGCAGTACTTC. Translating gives CASGSGGGGYEQYF.

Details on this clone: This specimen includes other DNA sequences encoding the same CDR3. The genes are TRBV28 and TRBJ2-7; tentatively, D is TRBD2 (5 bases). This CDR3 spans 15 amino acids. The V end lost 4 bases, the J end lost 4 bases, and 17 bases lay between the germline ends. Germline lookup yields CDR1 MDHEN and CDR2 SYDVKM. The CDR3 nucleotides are TGTGCCAGCAGTTCCCGCAAGGGAGTAACATACGAGCAGTACTTC. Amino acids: CASSSRKGVTYEQYF. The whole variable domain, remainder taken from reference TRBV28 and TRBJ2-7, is DVKVTQSSRYLVKRTGEKVFLECVQDMDHENMFWYRQDPGLGLRLIYFSYDVKMKEKGDIPEGYSVSREKKERFSLILESASTNQTSMYLCASSSRKGVTYEQYFGPGTRLTVT.

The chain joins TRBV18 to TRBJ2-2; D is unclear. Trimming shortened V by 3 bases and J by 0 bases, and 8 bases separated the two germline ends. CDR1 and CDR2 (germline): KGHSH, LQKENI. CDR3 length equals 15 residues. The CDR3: CASSPRSSNTGELFF. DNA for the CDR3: TGTGCCAGCTCACCCAGGTCGTCGAACACCGGGGAGCTGTTTTTT.

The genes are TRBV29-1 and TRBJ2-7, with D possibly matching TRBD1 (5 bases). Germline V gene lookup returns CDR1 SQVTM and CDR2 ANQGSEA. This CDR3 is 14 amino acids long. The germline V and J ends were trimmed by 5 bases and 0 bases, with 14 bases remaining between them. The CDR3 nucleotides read TGCAGCGTTCTCGGTTCAGGGTCCTCCTACGAGCAGTACTTC. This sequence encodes CSVLGSGSSYEQYF.

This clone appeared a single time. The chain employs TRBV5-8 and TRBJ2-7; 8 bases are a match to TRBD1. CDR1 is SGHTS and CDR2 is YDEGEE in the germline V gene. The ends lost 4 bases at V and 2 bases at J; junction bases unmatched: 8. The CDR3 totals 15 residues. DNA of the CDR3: TGTGCCAGCAGCCGTACCGGGACAGGCACCTACGAGCAGTACTTC. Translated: CASSRTGTGTYEQYF.

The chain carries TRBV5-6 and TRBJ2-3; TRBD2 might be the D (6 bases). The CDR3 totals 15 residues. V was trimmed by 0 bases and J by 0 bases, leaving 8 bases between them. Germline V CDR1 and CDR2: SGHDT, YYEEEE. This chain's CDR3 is CASSLGGASTDTQYF. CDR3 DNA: TGTGCCAGCAGCTTGGGCGGGGCCAGCACAGATACGCAGTATTTT.

CDR3 protein: CASRTFGVLYGYTF. The CDR3 DNA reads TGTGCCAGCAGGACTTTTGGAGTACTGTATGGCTACACCTTC. This rearrangement joins TRBV6-5 to TRBJ1-2; no clear D. Trimming removed 6 bases at V and 5 bases at J, with 16 bases between. Germline values: CDR1 MNHEY, CDR2 SVGAGI. This CDR3 is built from 14 residues.

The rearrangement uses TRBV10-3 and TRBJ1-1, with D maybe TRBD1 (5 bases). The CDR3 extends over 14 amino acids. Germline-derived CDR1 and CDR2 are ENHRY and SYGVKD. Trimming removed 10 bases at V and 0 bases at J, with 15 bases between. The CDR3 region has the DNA TGTGCCAGCCAAGACAGCCCCATGAACACTGAAGCTTTCTTT. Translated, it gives CASQDSPMNTEAFF.

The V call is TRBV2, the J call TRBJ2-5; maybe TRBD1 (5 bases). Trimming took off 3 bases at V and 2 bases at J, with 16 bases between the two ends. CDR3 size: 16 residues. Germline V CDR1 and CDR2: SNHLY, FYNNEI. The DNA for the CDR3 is TGTGCCAGCAGTGAGTTTTCTCTGACAGTACAAGAGACCCAGTACTTC. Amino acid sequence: CASSEFSLTVQETQYF.

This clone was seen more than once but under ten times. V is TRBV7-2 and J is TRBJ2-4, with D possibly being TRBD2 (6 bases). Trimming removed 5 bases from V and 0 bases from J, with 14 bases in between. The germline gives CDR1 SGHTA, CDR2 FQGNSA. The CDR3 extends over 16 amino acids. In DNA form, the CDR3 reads TGTGCCAGCAGCCCCATAGCGGCCCTAGCCAAAAACATTCAGTACTTC. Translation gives CASSPIAALAKNIQYF.

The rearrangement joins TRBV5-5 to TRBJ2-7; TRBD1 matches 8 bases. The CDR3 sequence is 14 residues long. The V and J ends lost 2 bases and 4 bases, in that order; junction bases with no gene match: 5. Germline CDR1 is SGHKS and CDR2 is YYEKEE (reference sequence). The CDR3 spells CASSFTGTGYEQYF. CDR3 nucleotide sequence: TGTGCCAGCAGCTTCACCGGGACAGGATACGAGCAGTACTTC.

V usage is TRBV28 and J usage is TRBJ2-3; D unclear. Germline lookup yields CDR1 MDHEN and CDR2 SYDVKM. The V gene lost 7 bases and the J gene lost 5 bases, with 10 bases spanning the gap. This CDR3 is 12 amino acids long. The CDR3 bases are TGTGCCAGCACTTCGTCGGGAGATACGCAGTATTTT. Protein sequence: CASTSSGDTQYF. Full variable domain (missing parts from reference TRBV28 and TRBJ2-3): DVKVTQSSRYLVKRTGEKVFLECVQDMDHENMFWYRQDPGLGLRLIYFSYDVKMKEKGDIPEGYSVSREKKERFSLILESASTNQTSMYLCASTSSGDTQYFGPGTRLTVL.

Here the CDR3 DNA reads TGTGCCAGCAGCCGGGACAGCCGAAACACCGGGGAGCTGTTTTTT. Translated, it gives CASSRDSRNTGELFF. The J gene is TRBJ2-2, the V gene TRBV5-4; TRBD1 agrees at 7 bases. In germline, CDR1 is SGHNT, CDR2 YYREEE (reference sequence). The CDR3 length is 15 residues. J was trimmed by 2 bases and V by 4 bases; bases with no gene match: 5.

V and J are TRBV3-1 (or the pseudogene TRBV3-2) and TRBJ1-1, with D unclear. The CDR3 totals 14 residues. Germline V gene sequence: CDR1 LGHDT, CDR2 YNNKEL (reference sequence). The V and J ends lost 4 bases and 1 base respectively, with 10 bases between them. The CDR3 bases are TGTGCCAGCAGCCTTGCGCCGCCGAACACTGAAGCTTTCTTT. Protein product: CASSLAPPNTEAFF.

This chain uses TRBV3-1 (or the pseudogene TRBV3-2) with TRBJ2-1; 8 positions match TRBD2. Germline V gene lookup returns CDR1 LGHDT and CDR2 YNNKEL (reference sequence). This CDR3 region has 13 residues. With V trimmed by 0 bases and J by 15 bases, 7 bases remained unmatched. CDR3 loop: CASSQDRRGRLFF. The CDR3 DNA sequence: TGTGCCAGCAGCCAAGATCGCCGCGGGAGGTTGTTCTTC.

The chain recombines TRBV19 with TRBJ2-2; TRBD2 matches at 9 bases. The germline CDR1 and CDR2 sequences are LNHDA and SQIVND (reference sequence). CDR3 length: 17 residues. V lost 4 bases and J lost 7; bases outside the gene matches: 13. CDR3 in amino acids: CASSTLLQATSGGELFF. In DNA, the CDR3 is TGTGCCAGTAGTACTCTGCTCCAAGCGACTAGCGGCGGGGAGCTGTTTTTT.

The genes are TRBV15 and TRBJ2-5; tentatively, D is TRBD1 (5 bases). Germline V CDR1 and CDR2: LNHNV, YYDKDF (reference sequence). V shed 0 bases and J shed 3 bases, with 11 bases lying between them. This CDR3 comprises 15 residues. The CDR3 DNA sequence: TGTGCCACCAGCAGAGATTGGGGCGCCAAAGAGACCCAGTACTTC. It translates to CATSRDWGAKETQYF.

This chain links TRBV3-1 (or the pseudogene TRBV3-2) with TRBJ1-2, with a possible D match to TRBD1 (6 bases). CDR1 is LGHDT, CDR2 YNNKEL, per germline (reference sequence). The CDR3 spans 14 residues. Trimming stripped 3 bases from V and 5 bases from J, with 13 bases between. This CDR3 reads CASSQPGARYGYTF. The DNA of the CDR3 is TGTGCCAGCAGCCAGCCAGGGGCTCGGTATGGCTACACCTTC.

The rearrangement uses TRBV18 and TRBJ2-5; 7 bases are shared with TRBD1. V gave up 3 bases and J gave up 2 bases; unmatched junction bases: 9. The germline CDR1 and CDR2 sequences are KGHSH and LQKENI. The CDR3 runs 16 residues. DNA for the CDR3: TGTGCCAGCTCACCTCTGTTCGGGACAGAACAAGAGACCCAGTACTTC. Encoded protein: CASSPLFGTEQETQYF. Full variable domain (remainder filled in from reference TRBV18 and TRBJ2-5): NAGVMQNPRHLVRRRGQEARLRCSPMKGHSHVYWYRQLPEEGLKFMVYLQKENIIDESGMPKERFSAEFPKEGPSILRIQQVVRGDSAAYFCASSPLFGTEQETQYFGPGTRLLVL.

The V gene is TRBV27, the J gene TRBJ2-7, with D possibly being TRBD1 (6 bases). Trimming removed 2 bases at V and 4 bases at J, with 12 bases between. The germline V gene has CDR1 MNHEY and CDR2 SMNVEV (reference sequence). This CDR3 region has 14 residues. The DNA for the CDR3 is TGTGCCAGCAGTTTAAAGGGGGTTGGGTACGAGCAGTACTTC. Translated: CASSLKGVGYEQYF.

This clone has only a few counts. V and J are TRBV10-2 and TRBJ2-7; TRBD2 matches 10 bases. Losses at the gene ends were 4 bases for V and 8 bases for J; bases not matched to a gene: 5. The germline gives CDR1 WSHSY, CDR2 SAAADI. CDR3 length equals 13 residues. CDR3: CASSAGTSEKQYF. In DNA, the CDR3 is TGCGCCAGCAGTGCTGGGACTAGCGAAAAGCAGTACTTC.

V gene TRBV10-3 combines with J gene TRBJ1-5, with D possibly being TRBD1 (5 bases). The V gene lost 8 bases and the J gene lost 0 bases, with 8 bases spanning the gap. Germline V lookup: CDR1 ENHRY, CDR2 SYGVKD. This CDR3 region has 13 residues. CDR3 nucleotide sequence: TGTGCCATCCGGGGGAATAGCAATCAGCCCCAGCATTTT. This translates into CAIRGNSNQPQHF.

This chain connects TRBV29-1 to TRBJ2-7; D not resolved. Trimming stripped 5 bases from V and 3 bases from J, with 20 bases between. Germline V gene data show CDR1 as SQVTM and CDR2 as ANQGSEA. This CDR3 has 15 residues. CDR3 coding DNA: TGCAGCGTTTTGAGTGTGGATGGCCTAGGCTACGAGCAGTACTTC. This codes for CSVLSVDGLGYEQYF.

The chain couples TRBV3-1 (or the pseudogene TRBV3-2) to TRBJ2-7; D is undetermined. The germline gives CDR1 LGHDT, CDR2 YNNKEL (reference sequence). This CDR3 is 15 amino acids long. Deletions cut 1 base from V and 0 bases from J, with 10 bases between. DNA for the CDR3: TGTGCCAGCAGCCAAGTCTTAACAAGCTCCTACGAGCAGTACTTC. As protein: CASSQVLTSSYEQYF.